Following are 5 T cell receptor beta chains from one sample sequenced in a study of identical twins. One entry per CDR3 protein, called by TCRdb with MiXCR from the 5' RACE reads. The sample holds hundreds of thousands of distinct CDR3 sequences, roughly 18% seen once. The sample also formed part of further work on T cells expressing NK-cell markers.

Sequencing was performed on PBMCs. The receptors come from a woman aged 18 to 35 in good health.

This clonotype was seen ten or more times. The rearrangement joins TRBV9 to TRBJ2-7, with D perhaps being TRBD1 or TRBD2 (6 bases each). CDR1 is SGDLS and CDR2 is YYNGEE in the germline V gene. The germline V and J ends were trimmed by 1 base and 5 bases, with 16 bases remaining between them. The CDR3 loop spans 15 amino acids. The CDR3 region has the DNA TGTGCCAGCAGCGTAATGGGGGGCGGCATCAACGAGCAGTACTTC. Translation: CASSVMGGGINEQYF.

The chain carries TRBV5-1 and TRBJ2-5, with 8 positions matching TRBD1. CDR3 length: 16 residues. Looked up from germline, CDR1 is SGHRS and CDR2 is YFSETQ. V dropped 3 bases and J dropped 3; count of bases not matched to a gene: 10. For the CDR3, the DNA is TGCGCCAGCAGCTGGCAGGGGGCAGGGCATGAAGAGACCCAGTACTTC. The encoded protein is CASSWQGAGHEETQYF.

CDR3 amino acids: CASSLDMASYGYTF. DNA of the CDR3: TGCGCCAGCAGCTTGGACATGGCATCCTATGGCTACACCTTC. The V gene is TRBV5-1, the J gene TRBJ1-2; no definite D call. This CDR3 has 14 amino acids. V was shortened by 0 bases and J by 4 bases, with 10 bases between the two germline ends. Germline lookup yields CDR1 SGHRS and CDR2 YFSETQ.

This chain uses TRBV7-6 with TRBJ2-5; D is ambiguous. Germline CDR1 and CDR2: SGHVS and FNYEAQ. The CDR3 has 14 residues. Trimming took 3 bases from V and 5 from J, leaving 13 bases between them. CDR3 loop: CASSLGTSAETQYF. The CDR3 coding sequence is TGTGCCAGCAGCTTGGGTACATCGGCGGAGACCCAGTACTTC. The whole variable domain, remainder taken from reference TRBV7-6 and TRBJ2-5, is GAGVSQSPRYKVTKRGQDVALRCDPISGHVSLYWYRQALGQGPEFLTYFNYEAQQDKSGLPNDRFSAERPEGSISTLTIQRTEQRDSAMYRCASSLGTSAETQYFGPGTRLLVL.

This chain joins TRBV9 and TRBJ1-6; TRBD1 is a possible D gene (5 bases). The length of the CDR3 is 16 residues. The V end lost 0 bases, the J end lost 7 bases, and 14 bases lay between the germline ends. Germline CDR1 and CDR2: SGDLS and YYNGEE. DNA of the CDR3: TGTGCCAGCAGCGTAGGAGGCCAGGGAAGGAATTCACCCCTCCACTTT. It yields the protein CASSVGGQGRNSPLHF.